The 4 T cell receptor beta chains below come from one sample, sequenced in a study of neurological immune-mediated disorders. Each CDR3 protein gets one entry after TCRdb re-called the 5' RACE reads with MiXCR. The data show some 48,000 distinct CDR3 sequences, 20% to 25% seen once. The time point here: technical triplicate 3. Sequencing was carried out using PBMCs. The source is a man aged 55 to 70 with HTLV-1-associated myelopathy (HAM/TSP).

By its share, this clonotype is medium-sized (0.01 to 0.1%). This rearrangement joins TRBV29-1 to TRBJ2-5; D tentatively reads TRBD1 or TRBD2 (7 bases each). Deletions cut 6 bases from V and 3 bases from J, with 20 bases between. From germline, CDR1 is SQVTM and CDR2 ANQGSEA. The CDR3 totals 15 residues. The CDR3 is CSVVNRGSGKETQYF. The CDR3, as DNA: TGCAGCGTCGTCAACAGGGGCAGCGGGAAAGAGACCCAGTACTTC.

This clonotype was detected a few times. J is TRBJ1-1 and V is TRBV29-1; 9 bases are a match to TRBD1. The V segment lost 8 bases and the J segment 4 bases; nucleotides outside the gene matches: 8. Per germline, CDR1 SQVTM and CDR2 ANQGSEA. This CDR3 is 13 amino acids long. CDR3 coding DNA: TGCAGCATACAGGGGGCCGGGGGCACTGAAGCTTTCTTT. Encoded protein: CSIQGAGGTEAFF.

The chain links TRBV15 to TRBJ2-3; TRBD2 aligns across 7 bases. The V gene's germline CDR1 is LNHNV and CDR2 YYDKDF (reference sequence). The CDR3 is made up of 17 amino acids. The ends lost 5 bases at V and 4 bases at J; junction bases unmatched: 15. This CDR3 reads CATSPRRAAGPPDTQYF. As DNA, the CDR3 is TGTGCCACCAGCCCCCGGAGAGCAGCGGGACCCCCAGATACGCAGTATTTT.

In its sample, this clonotype was seen many times. The chain links TRBV3-1 to TRBJ2-2; 14 bases fit TRBD2. The CDR3 is 16 residues long. In germline, CDR1 is LGHDT, CDR2 YNNKEL (reference sequence). Trimming removed 4 bases from V and 4 bases from J; junction bases left unmatched: 2. The CDR3 spells CASSPTSGRVTGELFF. Here the CDR3 DNA reads TGTGCCAGCAGCCCGACTAGCGGGAGGGTCACCGGGGAGCTGTTTTTT.